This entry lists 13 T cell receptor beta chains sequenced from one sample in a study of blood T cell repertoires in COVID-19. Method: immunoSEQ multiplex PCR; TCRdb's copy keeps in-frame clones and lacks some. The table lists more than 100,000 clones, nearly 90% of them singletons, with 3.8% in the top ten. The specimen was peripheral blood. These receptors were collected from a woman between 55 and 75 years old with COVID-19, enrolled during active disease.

Here the CDR3 DNA reads TGTGCCAGCAGTGAAGCAGGGGGCAATTCACCCCTCCACTTT. It encodes CASSEAGGNSPLHF. The chain uses TRBV6-1 and TRBJ1-6; 7 bases align to TRBD1. In germline, CDR1 is MNHNS, CDR2 SASEGT. The V segment lost 0 bases and the J segment 7 bases; nucleotides outside the gene matches: 0. The CDR3 consists of 14 residues.

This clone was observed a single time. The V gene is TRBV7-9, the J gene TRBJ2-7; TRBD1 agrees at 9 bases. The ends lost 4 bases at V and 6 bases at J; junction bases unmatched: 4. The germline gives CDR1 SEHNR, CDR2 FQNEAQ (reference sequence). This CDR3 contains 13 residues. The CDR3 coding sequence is TGTGCCAGCAGCTCGGGACAGGGATCCGAGCAGTACTTC. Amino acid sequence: CASSSGQGSEQYF.

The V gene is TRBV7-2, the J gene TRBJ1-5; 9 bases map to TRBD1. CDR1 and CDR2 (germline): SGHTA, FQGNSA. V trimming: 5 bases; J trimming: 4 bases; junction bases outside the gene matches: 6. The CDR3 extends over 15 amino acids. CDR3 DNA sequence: TGTGCCAGCAGCCGTCGGGGACAGGGAAATCAGCCCCAGCATTTT. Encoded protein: CASSRRGQGNQPQHF.

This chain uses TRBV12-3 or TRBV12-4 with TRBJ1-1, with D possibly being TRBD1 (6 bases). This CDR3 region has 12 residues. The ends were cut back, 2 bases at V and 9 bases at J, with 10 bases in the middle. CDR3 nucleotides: TGTGCCAGCAGTTTAACAGGGTTTAAAGCTTTCTTT. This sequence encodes CASSLTGFKAFF.

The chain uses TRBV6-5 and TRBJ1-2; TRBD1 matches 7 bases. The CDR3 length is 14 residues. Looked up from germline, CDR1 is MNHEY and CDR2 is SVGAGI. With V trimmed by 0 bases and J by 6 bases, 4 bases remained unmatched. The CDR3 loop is CASSYSLTGHGYTF. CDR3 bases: TGTGCCAGCAGTTACTCGTTGACAGGGCATGGCTACACCTTC.

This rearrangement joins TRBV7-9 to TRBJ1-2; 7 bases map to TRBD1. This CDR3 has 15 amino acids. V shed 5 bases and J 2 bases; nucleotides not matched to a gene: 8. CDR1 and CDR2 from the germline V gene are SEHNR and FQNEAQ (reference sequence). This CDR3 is CASSHRTGLNYGYTF. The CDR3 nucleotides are TGTGCCAGCAGCCACAGGACAGGCCTCAACTATGGCTACACCTTC.

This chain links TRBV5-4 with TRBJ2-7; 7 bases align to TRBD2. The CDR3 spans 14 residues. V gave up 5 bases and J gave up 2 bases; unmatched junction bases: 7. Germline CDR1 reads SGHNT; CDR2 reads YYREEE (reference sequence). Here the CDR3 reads CASSPTGGTYEQYF. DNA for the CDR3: TGTGCCAGCAGTCCAACGGGGGGAACCTACGAGCAGTACTTC.

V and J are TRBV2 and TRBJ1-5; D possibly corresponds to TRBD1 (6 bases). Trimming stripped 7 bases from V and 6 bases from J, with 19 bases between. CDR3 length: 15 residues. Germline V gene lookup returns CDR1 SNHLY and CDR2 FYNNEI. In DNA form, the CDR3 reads TGTGCCAGCACTGGGGTTTTGGGGGCAAGTCAGCCCCAGCATTTT. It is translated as CASTGVLGASQPQHF.

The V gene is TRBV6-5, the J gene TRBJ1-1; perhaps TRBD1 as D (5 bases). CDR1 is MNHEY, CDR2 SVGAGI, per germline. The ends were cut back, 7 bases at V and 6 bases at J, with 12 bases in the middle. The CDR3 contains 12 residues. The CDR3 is CASIRSTAEAFF. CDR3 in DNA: TGTGCCAGCATAAGGTCGACAGCTGAAGCTTTCTTT.

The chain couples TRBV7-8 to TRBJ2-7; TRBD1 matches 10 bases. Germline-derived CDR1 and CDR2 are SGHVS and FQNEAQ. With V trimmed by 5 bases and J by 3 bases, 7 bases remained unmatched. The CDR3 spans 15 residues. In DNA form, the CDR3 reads TGTGCCAGCAGCCCTGGGACAGGGGACTTCTACGAGCAGTACTTC. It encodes CASSPGTGDFYEQYF.

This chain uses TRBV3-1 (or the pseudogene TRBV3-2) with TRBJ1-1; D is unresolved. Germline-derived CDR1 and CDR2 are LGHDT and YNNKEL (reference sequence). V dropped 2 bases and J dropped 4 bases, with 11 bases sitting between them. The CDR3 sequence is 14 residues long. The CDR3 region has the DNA TGTGCCAGCAGCCAACAGGCGTATCGCACTGAAGCTTTCTTT. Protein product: CASSQQAYRTEAFF.

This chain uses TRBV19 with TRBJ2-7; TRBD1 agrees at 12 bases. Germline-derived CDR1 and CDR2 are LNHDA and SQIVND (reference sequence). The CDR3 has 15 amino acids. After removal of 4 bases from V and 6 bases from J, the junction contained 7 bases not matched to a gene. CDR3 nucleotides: TGTGCCAGTAGTACCGGGACAGGGGGCCTTCTCGAGCAGTACTTC. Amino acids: CASSTGTGGLLEQYF. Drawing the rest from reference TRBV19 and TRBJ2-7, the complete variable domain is DGGITQSPKYLFRKEGQNVTLSCEQNLNHDAMYWYRQDPGQGLRLIYYSQIVNDFQKGDIAEGYSVSREKKESFPLTVTSAQKNPTAFYLCASSTGTGGLLEQYFGPGTRLTVT.

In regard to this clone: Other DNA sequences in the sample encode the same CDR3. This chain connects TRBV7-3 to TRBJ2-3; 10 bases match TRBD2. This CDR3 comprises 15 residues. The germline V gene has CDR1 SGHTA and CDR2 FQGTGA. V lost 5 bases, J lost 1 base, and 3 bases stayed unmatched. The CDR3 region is CASSSGLAGTDTQYF. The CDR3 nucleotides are TGTGCCAGCAGCAGCGGACTAGCGGGCACAGATACGCAGTATTTT.